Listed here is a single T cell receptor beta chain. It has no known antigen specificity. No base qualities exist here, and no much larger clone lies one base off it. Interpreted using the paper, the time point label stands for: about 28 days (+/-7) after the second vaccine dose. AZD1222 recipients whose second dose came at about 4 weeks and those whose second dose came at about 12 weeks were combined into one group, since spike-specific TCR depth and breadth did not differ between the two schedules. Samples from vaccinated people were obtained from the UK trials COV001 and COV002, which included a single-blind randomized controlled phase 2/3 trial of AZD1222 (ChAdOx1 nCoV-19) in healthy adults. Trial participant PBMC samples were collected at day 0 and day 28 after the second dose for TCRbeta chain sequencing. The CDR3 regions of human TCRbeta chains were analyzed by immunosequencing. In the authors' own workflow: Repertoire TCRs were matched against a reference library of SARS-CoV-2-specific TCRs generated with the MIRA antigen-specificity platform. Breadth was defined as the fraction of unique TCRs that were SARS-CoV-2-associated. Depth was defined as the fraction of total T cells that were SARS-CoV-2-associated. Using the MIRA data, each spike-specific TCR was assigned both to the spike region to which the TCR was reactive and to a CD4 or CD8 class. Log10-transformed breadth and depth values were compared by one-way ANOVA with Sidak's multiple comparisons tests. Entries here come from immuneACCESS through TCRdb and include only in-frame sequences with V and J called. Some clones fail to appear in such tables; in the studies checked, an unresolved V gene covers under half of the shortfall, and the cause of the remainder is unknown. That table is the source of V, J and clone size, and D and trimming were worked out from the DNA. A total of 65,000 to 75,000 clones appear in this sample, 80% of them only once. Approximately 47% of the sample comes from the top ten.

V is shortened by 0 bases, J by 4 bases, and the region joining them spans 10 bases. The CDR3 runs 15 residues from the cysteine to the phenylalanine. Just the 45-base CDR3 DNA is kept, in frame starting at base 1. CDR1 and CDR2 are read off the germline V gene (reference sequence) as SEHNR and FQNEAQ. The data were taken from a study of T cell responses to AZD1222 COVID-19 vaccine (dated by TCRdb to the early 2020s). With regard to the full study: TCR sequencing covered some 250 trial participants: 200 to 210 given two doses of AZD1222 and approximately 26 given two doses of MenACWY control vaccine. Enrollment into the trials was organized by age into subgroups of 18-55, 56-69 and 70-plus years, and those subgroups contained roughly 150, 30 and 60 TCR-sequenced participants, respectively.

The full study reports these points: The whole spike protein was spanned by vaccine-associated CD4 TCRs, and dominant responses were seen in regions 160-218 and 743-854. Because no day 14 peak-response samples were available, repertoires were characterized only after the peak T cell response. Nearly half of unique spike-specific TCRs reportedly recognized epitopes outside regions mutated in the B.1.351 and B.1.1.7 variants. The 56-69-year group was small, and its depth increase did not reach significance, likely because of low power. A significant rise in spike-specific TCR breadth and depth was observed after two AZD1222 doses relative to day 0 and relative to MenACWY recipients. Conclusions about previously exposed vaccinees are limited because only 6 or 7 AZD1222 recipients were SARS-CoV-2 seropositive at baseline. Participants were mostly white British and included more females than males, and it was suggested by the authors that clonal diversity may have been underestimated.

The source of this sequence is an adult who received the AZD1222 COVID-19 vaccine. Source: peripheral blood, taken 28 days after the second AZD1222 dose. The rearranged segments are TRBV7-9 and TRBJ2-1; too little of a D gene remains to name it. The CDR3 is CASSLASVSYNEQFF. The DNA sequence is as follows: TGTGCCAGCAGCTTAGCCTCTGTGAGTTACAATGAGCAGTTCTTC.